This TCR beta chain was identified in a study of regulatory T cells in long-lasting Graves disease. This clonotype was detected many times. Building of the TCR beta libraries involved iRepertoire HTBI primers and Arm-PCR of CDR3 regions. TCRdb re-analysed the multiplex PCR reads in MiXCR, keeping a single row per CDR3 protein. The sample includes hundreds of thousands of distinct CDR3 sequences, roughly 22% of them seen just once. The CDR3 runs to 13 residues. The ends were cut back, 5 bases at V and 6 bases at J, with 14 bases in the middle. Germline CDR1 reads MNHNS; CDR2 reads SASEGT. Time point here: persistent/refractory GD, antithyroid drugs over 5 years with positive TRAb. With RNA extracted from PBMCs as input, the TCR library was made.

The input for sequencing was peripheral blood mononuclear cells (PBMCs), taken when the disease was refractory, from a patient treated with antithyroid drugs. The origin of this receptor is a female donor with Graves disease. V gene TRBV6-1 combines with J gene TRBJ2-7; D is possibly TRBD1 or TRBD2 (5 bases each). The CDR3 DNA reads as TGTGCCAGCAGTCCCCTACCGGGGCGCGAGCAGTACTTC. This gives the protein CASSPLPGREQYF.